This T cell receptor beta chain was identified in a study of Ad26.COV2.S vaccination and SARS-CoV-2 variants. Study-level information: Ad26.COV2.S was injected intramuscularly once or twice, 56 days apart.

This table comes from immunoSEQ multiplex PCR, and its TCRdb copy is limited to in-frame clones, with some not included. The table records 300,000 to 400,000 clones, about 86% of them present only once. V was cut by 1 base and J by 2 bases, with 6 bases left in between. The V gene's germline CDR1 is SGDLS and CDR2 YYNGEE. This CDR3 comprises 13 residues. Treatment here: about 20 received Ad26.COV2.S at low or high dose, single or two shots; about 5 received placebo; per-sample allocation not given. Sampling happened 63 days after the first vaccine or placebo injection. What was given as vaccine was an Ad26 vector encoding Wuhan-strain SARS-CoV-2 spike.

The sample consisted of peripheral blood, taken in a trial of Ad26.COV2.S vaccine versus placebo. This TCR was recovered from a person between 18 and 65 years old who received the Ad26.COV2.S COVID-19 vaccine or a placebo. This chain uses TRBV9 with TRBJ1-2; D ambiguous. CDR3 nucleotide sequence: TGTGCCAGCAGCGTACAGGAGAACTATGGCTACACCTTC. It yields the protein CASSVQENYGYTF. The full variable domain, completed using reference TRBV9 and TRBJ1-2, is DSGVTQTPKHLITATGQRVTLRCSPRSGDLSVYWYQQSLDQGLQFLIQYYNGEERAKGNILERFSAQQFPDLHSELNLSSLELGDSALYFCASSVQENYGYTFGSGTRLTVV.